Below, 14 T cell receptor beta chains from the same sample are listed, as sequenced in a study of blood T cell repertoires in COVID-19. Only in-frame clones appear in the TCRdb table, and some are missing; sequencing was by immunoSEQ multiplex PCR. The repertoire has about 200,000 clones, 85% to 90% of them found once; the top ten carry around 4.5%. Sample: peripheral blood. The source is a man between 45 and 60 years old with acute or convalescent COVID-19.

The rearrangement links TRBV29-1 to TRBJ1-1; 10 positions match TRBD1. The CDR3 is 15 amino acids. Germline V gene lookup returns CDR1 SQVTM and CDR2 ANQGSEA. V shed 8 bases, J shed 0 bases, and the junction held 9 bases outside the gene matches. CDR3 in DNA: TGCAGCTCCAAGGGGACAGGGGCCCTGAACACTGAAGCTTTCTTT. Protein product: CSSKGTGALNTEAFF.

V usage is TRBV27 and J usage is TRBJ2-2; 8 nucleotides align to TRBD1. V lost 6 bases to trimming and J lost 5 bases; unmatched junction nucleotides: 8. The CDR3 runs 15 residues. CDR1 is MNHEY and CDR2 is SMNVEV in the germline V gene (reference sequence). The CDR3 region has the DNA TGTGCCAGCAGGTCTCACAGGGGGTTTACCGGGGAGCTGTTTTTT. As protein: CASRSHRGFTGELFF.

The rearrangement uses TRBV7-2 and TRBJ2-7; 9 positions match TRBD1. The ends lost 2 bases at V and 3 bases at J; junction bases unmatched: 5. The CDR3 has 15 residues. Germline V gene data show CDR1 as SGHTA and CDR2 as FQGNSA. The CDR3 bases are TGTGCCAGCAGCTTAAAGGGACAGGGCTTCTACGAGCAGTACTTC. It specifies CASSLKGQGFYEQYF.

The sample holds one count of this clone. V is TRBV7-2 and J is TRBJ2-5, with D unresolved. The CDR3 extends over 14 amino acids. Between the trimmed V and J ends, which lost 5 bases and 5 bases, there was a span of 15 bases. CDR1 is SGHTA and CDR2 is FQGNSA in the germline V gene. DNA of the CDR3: TGTGCCAGCAGCACGCGAGTGGCCGGGGAGACCCAGTACTTC. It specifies CASSTRVAGETQYF.

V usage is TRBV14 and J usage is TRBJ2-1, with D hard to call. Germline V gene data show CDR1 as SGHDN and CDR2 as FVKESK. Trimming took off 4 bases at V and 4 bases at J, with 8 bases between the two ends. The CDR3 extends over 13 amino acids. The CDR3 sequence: CASSLELYNEQFF. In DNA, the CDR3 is TGTGCCAGCAGCCTTGAACTTTACAATGAGCAGTTCTTC.

The CDR3 sequence is CASSLGGDTEAFF. In DNA form, the CDR3 reads TGTGCCAGCAGTTTAGGGGGCGACACTGAAGCTTTCTTT. This chain connects TRBV12-3 or TRBV12-4 to TRBJ1-1, with a weak D call TRBD1 (5 bases). This CDR3 has 13 residues. The germline V and J ends were trimmed by 1 base and 3 bases, with 6 bases remaining between them.

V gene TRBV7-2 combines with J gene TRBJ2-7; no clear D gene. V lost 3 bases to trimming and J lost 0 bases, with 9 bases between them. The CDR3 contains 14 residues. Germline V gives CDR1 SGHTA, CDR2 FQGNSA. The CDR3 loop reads CASSLRLSSYEQYF. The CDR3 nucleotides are TGTGCCAGCAGCTTGCGGCTGAGCTCCTACGAGCAGTACTTC.

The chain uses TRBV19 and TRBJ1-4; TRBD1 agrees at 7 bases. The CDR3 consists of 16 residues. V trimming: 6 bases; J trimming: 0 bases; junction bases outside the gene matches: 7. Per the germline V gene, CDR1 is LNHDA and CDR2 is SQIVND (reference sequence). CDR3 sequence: CASRRDSSATNEKLFF. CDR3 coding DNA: TGTGCCAGTAGAAGGGACAGTTCTGCAACTAATGAAAAACTGTTTTTT.

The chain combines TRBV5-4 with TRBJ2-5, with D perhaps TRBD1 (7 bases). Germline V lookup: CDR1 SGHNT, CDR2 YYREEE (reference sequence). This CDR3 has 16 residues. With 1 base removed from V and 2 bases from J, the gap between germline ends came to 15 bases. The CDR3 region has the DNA TGTGCCAGCAGCTTGTTCCTCGGGGGACAGCAAGAGACCCAGTACTTC. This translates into CASSLFLGGQQETQYF.

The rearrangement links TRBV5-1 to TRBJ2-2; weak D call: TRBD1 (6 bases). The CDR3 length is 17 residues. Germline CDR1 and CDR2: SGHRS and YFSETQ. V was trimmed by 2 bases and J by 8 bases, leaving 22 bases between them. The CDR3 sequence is CASSFADRTDGVGELFF. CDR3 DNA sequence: TGCGCCAGCAGCTTCGCTGATAGGACAGATGGGGTAGGGGAGCTGTTTTTT.

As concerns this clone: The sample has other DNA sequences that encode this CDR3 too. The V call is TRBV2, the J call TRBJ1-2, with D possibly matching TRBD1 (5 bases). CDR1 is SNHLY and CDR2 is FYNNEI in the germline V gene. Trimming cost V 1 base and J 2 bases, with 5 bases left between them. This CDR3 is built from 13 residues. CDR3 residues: CASSEGGNYGYTF. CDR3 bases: TGTGCCAGCAGTGAAGGGGGCAACTATGGCTACACCTTC.

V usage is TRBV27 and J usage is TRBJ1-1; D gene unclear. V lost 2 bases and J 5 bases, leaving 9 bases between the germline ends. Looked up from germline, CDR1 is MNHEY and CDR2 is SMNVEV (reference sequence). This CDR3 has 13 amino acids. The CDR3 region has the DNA TGTGCCAGCAGTTTAGAGGGAAGGACTGAAGCTTTCTTT. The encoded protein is CASSLEGRTEAFF.

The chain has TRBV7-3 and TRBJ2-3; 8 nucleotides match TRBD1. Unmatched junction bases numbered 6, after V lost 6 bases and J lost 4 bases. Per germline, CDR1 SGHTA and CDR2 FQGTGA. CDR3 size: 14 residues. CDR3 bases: TGTGCCAGCAGTTCAGGGGGCCTATCAGATACGCAGTATTTT. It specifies CASSSGGLSDTQYF.

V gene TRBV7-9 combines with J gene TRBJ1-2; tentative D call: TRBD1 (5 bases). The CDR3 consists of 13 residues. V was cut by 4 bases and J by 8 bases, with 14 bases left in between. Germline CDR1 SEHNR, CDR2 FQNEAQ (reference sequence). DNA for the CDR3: TGTGCCAGCAGCTCACCAGGGTCTTGGGGCTACACCTTC. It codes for CASSSPGSWGYTF.